This record covers a single TCR beta chain. The antigen it recognizes is unknown. Per-base qualities were not stored, and no clone one base away is much larger. Counted from cysteine to phenylalanine, this CDR3 has 17 amino acids. CDR3 DNA only is kept here, 51 bases in frame from base 1. V has 0 bases trimmed and J has 8 bases trimmed; junction bases matching no gene number 10. CDR1 is given as MNHNS and CDR2 as SASEGT, both from the germline V gene. The immunoSEQ Assay, a bias-controlled multiplex PCR, was used to amplify TCRbeta CDR3 regions from genomic DNA. As for the authors' bioinformatics: The number of nucleated cells in each sample was estimated from the amplification of reference gene primers within the assay. To quantify the absolute abundance of each unique TCRbeta CDR3 rearrangement, sequence reads were collapsed and filtered. For each sample, productive Simpson clonality was calculated as the square root of Simpson's diversity index over productive rearrangements. As stored in TCRdb, this immuneACCESS dataset retains in-frame rearrangements with V and J assigned. A fraction of the clones does not appear; measured against another copy, unresolved V genes explain less than half of the discrepancy, and the remainder lacks a known reason. V and J calls and clone size follow that table, whereas D and trimming were derived from the DNA. The sample contains nearly 95,000 clones, roughly 87% of them found a single time. 4.5% to 6% of the sample lies in the top ten.

Whole blood was collected in K2EDTA tubes by collaborating institutions according to the institutions' own protocols. For TCRbeta analysis, collaborator samples were shipped as frozen whole blood, as isolated PBMCs, or as DNA extracted from either sample type. These data come from a study of blood T cell repertoires in COVID-19 (TCRdb year 2020). In the study overall: Collaborator samples came from the United States, Italy and Spain and covered acute and convalescent phases of COVID-19. The prospective study material was composed of cDNA or gDNA derived from T cells, B-cell-depleted T cells, or PBMCs. The dataset comprised deeply sampled blood TCRbeta repertoires from subjects exposed to, actively infected with, or recovered from COVID-19. A freely available public database, intended as a resource for researchers studying the immune response to SARS-CoV-2, is where the repertoires were released. Samples were obtained from the ongoing ImmuneRACE study (first 160 participants) and from approximately 1,200 subjects provided by 6 global collaborators. A de-identified subject ID, COVID-19 status, age in years and sex were almost always included in the sample metadata. Where HLA class I and class II types were available, the types were taken from metadata supplied by the sample provider, not from assay-based typing. The study at large found these results: The amount of clinical and demographic metadata varied by source and participant and was provided uncurated.

Sequencing was carried out using peripheral blood. The sequence links TRBV6-1 to TRBJ2-1; 10 junctional bases match TRBD1. The source is an elderly woman with acute or convalescent COVID-19. The CDR3 protein: CASSEAPTGGAGYEQFF. At the DNA level, the sequence is TGTGCCAGCAGTGAAGCCCCGACAGGGGGCGCAGGATATGAGCAGTTCTTC.